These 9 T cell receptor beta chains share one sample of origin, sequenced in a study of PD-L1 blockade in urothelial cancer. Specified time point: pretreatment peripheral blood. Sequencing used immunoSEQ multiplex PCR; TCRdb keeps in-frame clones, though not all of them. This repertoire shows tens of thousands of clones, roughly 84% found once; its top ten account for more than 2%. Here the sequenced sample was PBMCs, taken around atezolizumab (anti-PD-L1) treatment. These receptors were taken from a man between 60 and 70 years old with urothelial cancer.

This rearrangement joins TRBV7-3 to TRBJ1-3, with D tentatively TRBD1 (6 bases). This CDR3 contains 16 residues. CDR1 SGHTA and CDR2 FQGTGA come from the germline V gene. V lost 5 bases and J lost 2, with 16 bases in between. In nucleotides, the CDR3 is TGTGCCAGCAGCCGTACAGGGAGCCCTACTGGAAACACCATATATTTT. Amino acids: CASSRTGSPTGNTIYF. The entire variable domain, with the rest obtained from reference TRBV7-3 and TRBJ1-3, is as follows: GAGVSQTPSNKVTEKGKYVELRCDPISGHTALYWYRQSLGQGPEFLIYFQGTGAADDSGLPNDRFFAVRPEGSVSTLKIQRTERGDSAVYLCASSRTGSPTGNTIYFGEGSWLTVV.

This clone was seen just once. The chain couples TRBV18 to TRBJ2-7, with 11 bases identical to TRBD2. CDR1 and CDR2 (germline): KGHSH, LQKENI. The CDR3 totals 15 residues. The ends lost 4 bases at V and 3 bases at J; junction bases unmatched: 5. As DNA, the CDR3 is TGTGCCAGCTCACTTAGCGGGGGGGCCGTCTACGAGCAGTACTTC. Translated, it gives CASSLSGGAVYEQYF.

This CDR3 reads CASSVGLAVKETQYF. CDR3 bases: TGTGCCAGCTCCGTCGGACTAGCGGTTAAAGAGACCCAGTACTTC. The chain has TRBV9 and TRBJ2-5; 10 bases align to TRBD2. J was trimmed by 3 bases and V by 7 bases; bases with no gene match: 9. The CDR3 contains 15 residues. CDR1 and CDR2 from the germline V gene are SGDLS and YYNGEE.

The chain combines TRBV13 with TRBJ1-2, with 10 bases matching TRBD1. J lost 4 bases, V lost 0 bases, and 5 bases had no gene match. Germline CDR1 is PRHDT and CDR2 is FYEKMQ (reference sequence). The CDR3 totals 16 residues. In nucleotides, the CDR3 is TGTGCCAGCAGCTTAGGCCTGGGGACAGGGGCCTATGGCTACACCTTC. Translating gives CASSLGLGTGAYGYTF.

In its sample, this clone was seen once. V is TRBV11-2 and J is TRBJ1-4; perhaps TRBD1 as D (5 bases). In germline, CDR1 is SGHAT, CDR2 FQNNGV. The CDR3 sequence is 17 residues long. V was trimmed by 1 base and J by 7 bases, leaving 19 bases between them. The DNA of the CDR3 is TGTGCCAGCAGCTTAGGGGTTCGGCGGCAGGGTGGTGAAAAACTGTTTTTT. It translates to CASSLGVRRQGGEKLFF. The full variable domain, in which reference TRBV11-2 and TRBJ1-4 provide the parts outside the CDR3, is EAGVAQSPRYKIIEKRQSVAFWCNPISGHATLYWYQQILGQGPKLLIQFQNNGVVDDSQLPKDRFSAERLKGVDSTLKIQPAKLEDSAVYLCASSLGVRRQGGEKLFFGSGTQLSVL.

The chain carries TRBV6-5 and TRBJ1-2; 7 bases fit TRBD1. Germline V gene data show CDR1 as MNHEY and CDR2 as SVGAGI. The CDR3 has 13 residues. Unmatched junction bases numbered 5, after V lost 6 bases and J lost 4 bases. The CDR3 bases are TGTGCCAGCAGCCAGACAGGGAGCTATGGCTACACCTTC. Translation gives CASSQTGSYGYTF.

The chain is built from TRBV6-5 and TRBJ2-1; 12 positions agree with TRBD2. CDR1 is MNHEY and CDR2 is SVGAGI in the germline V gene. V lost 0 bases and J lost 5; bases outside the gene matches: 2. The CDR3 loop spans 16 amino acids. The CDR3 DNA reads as TGTGCCAGCAGTTACTCGCTAGCGGGGGGGAACAATGAGCAGTTCTTC. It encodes CASSYSLAGGNNEQFF.

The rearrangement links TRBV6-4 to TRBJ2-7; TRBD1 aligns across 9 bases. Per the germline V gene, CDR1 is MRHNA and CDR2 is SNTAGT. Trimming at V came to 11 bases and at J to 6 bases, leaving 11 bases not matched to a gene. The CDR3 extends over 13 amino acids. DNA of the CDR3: TGTGCCGGTGAACAGGGGGCGGAATCCGAGCAGTACTTC. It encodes CAGEQGAESEQYF.

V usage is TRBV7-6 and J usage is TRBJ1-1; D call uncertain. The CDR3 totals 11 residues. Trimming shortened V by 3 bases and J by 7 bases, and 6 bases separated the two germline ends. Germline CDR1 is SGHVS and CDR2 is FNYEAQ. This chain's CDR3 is CASSFRGEAFF. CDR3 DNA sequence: TGTGCCAGCAGCTTCCGGGGTGAAGCTTTCTTT.